The 17 T cell receptor beta chains in this list originate from one sample, sequenced in a study of vaccination and CD4 T cells after COVID-19 (dated 2022 in TCRdb). Their antigens are not known. Library preparation employed PCR. Sequencer: Illumina iSeq 100. DNA from cultured CD4+ T cells underwent TCR sequencing with the Oncomine TCR Beta short-read assay at the Johns Hopkins FTIC core. The public reads were run again by TCRdb, first through fastp at Q25 and then through MiXCR, and only productive beta chains were kept. Here each entry gathers all rows of one CDR3 protein and keeps the most common genes and DNA. The sample yields approximately 8,700 distinct CDR3 sequences; 50% to 70% were counted once. Approximately 17% of the sample goes to the ten largest clones. The treatment or condition tag for this specimen amounts to: approximately 10-day PBMC culture with coronavirus spike peptide pools or control peptides (ViraFEST assay).

What was sequenced was CD4+ T cells from blood, cultured in vitro. The source is a human donor who had recovered from COVID-19.

Within the sample, this clonotype is large. The chain links TRBV6-1 to TRBJ2-5; TRBD2 matches 7 bases. Germline V gene lookup returns CDR1 MNHNS and CDR2 SASEGT. This CDR3 is 16 amino acids long. J lost 5 bases, V lost 6 bases, and 15 bases had no gene match. The CDR3 nucleotides read TGTGCCAGCAGCACACCTCCGGGCCTGCGGGAGGAGACCCAGTACTTC. It encodes CASSTPPGLREETQYF.

This clonotype has a handful of counts. The V gene is TRBV6-1, the J gene TRBJ1-2; the D is unclear. CDR1 MNHNS and CDR2 SASEGT come from the germline V gene. Trimming left V 2 bases short and J 2 bases short, with 9 bases between. The CDR3 spans 14 residues. The CDR3 loop reads CASSEMPLNYGYTF. CDR3 nucleotides: TGTGCCAGCAGTGAAATGCCTTTAAACTATGGCTACACCTTC.

The V and J genes are TRBV24-1 and TRBJ1-2; TRBD1 is a possible D gene (5 bases). V lost 5 bases and J lost 0, with 9 bases in between. Germline loops: CDR1 KGHDR, CDR2 SFDVKD. This CDR3 is built from 14 residues. CDR3 DNA sequence: TGTGCCACCAGTGCAGGGCCTCCTAACTATGGCTACACCTTC. Its translation: CATSAGPPNYGYTF.

The chain joins TRBV2 to TRBJ1-6, with 7 bases fitting TRBD1. J was trimmed by 9 bases and V by 5 bases; bases with no gene match: 10. There are 15 residues in the CDR3. Germline V lookup: CDR1 SNHLY, CDR2 FYNNEI. The chain's CDR3 is CASSYLTGTLSPLHF. Here the CDR3 DNA reads TGTGCCAGCAGTTACTTGACAGGGACCCTTTCACCCCTCCACTTT.

In regard to this clonotype: A junction end diverges from the germline sequence, so it may reflect a read error. The gene calls are TRBV7-6 and TRBJ2-7, with 7 bases matching TRBD2. This CDR3 contains 15 residues. From germline, CDR1 is SGHVS and CDR2 FNYEAQ. DNA of the CDR3: TGTGCTAGCAGCTTAGGGGCTAGCGGTAACTACGAGCAGTACTTC. Its protein is CASSLGASGNYEQYF.

The V gene is TRBV12-3 or TRBV12-4, the J gene TRBJ2-1; a possible D gene is TRBD2 (5 bases). There are 14 residues in the CDR3. V lost 6 bases, J lost 5 bases, and 14 bases lay in between. CDR3 DNA: TGTGCCAGCAGGGTGGAACTTAGCGACAATGAGCAGTTCTTC. Translated: CASRVELSDNEQFF.

The chain couples TRBV28 to TRBJ2-7; D is ambiguous. The CDR3 has 13 residues. The ends were cut back, 8 bases at V and 2 bases at J, with 13 bases in the middle. CDR1 is MDHEN and CDR2 is SYDVKM in the germline V gene. Here the CDR3 reads CASLRLVPYEQYF. CDR3 DNA: TGTGCCAGCCTCCGACTGGTCCCCTACGAGCAGTACTTC.

The chain links TRBV7-9 to TRBJ1-2; possible D gene TRBD1, 6 bases. There are 19 residues in the CDR3. V was shortened by 5 bases and J by 4 bases, with 29 bases between the two germline ends. From germline, CDR1 is SEHNR and CDR2 FQNEAQ (reference sequence). CDR3 residues: CASSPTALTGSIPIYGYTF. DNA of the CDR3: TGTGCCAGCAGCCCGACGGCGCTCACAGGGTCGATCCCGATCTATGGCTACACCTTC.

The J gene is TRBJ2-1, the V gene TRBV6-1; tentatively, D is TRBD2 (6 bases). CDR3 length: 18 amino acids. Germline V lookup: CDR1 MNHNS, CDR2 SASEGT. Trimming left V 0 bases short and J 1 base short, with 16 bases between. The CDR3 DNA follows: TGTGCCAGCAGTGAAGCTAAACGATCAGGGAGGTCCTACAATGAGCAGTTCTTC. Translating gives CASSEAKRSGRSYNEQFF.

This chain links TRBV20-1 with TRBJ1-6; D is possibly TRBD1 (5 bases). With 3 bases removed from V and 5 bases from J, the gap between germline ends came to 23 bases. Germline-derived CDR1 and CDR2 are DFQATT and SNEGSKA (reference sequence). The CDR3 runs 18 residues. The CDR3 spells CSARRQGNLLSNNSPLHF. The CDR3 DNA follows: TGCAGTGCTAGGCGTCAGGGAAACCTCCTTAGTAATAATTCACCCCTCCACTTT.

The chain links TRBV27 to TRBJ1-5, with 9 bases matching TRBD1. CDR3 length equals 15 residues. Germline trimming cut 6 bases from V and 7 bases from J; bases unmatched to any gene: 10. Per germline, CDR1 MNHEY and CDR2 SMNVEV (reference sequence). The CDR3 DNA reads as TGTGCCAGCAGCCTGGGACAGGGTTTTTCCCAGCCCCAGCATTTT. It is translated as CASSLGQGFSQPQHF.

This clonotype is deemed medium-sized. The V call is TRBV19, the J call TRBJ2-6; D not resolved. V was shortened by 2 bases and J by 0 bases, with 8 bases between the two germline ends. Germline loops: CDR1 LNHDA, CDR2 SQIVND (reference sequence). The CDR3 runs 16 residues. The CDR3 loop reads CASSIRPSSGANVLTF. In DNA, the CDR3 is TGTGCCAGTAGTATAAGGCCTAGCTCTGGGGCCAACGTCCTGACTTTC.

The chain joins TRBV11-2 to TRBJ1-1; D is uncertain. The CDR3 runs 13 residues. V was trimmed by 2 bases and J by 1 base, leaving 5 bases between them. The V gene's germline CDR1 is SGHAT and CDR2 FQNNGV. The CDR3 spells CASSLRQNTEAFF. CDR3 DNA sequence: TGTGCCAGCAGCTTAAGACAGAACACTGAAGCTTTCTTT. Looking up the rest from reference TRBV11-2 and TRBJ1-1 gives the full variable domain: EAGVAQSPRYKIIEKRQSVAFWCNPISGHATLYWYQQILGQGPKLLIQFQNNGVVDDSQLPKDRFSAERLKGVDSTLKIQPAKLEDSAVYLCASSLRQNTEAFFGQGTRLTVV.

J is TRBJ2-1 and V is TRBV20-1; TRBD1 is a possible D gene (6 bases). The CDR3 is 13 amino acids. Trimming removed 3 bases from V and 6 bases from J, with 12 bases in between. Germline V lookup: CDR1 DFQATT, CDR2 SNEGSKA (reference sequence). CDR3 sequence (DNA): TGCAGTGCTAGGAGAGACAGGCGCAATGAGCAGTTCTTC. Translated, it gives CSARRDRRNEQFF.

The CDR3 reads CASSFRTSGELFF. DNA for the CDR3: TGTGCCAGCAGCTTTAGGACTAGCGGGGAGCTGTTTTTT. The chain uses TRBV7-2 and TRBJ2-2, with 7 bases lining up with TRBD2. Germline V gives CDR1 SGHTA, CDR2 FQGNSA. The trim removed 3 bases at V and 7 bases at J, leaving 2 bases unmatched. The CDR3 has 13 amino acids.

The chain combines TRBV7-9 with TRBJ1-2; D ambiguous. CDR1 is SEHNR and CDR2 is FQNEAQ in the germline V gene (reference sequence). The CDR3 has 15 amino acids. V lost 7 bases to trimming and J lost 3 bases, with 18 bases between them. CDR3 DNA: TGTGCCAGCACCCCTTATAGCGGGTTTGACTATGGCTACACCTTC. Amino acid sequence: CASTPYSGFDYGYTF. Full variable domain (rest looked up from reference TRBV7-9 and TRBJ1-2): DTGVSQNPRHKITKRGQNVTFRCDPISEHNRLYWYRQTLGQGPEFLTYFQNEAQLEKSRLLSDRFSAERPKGSFSTLEIQRTEQGDSAMYLCASTPYSGFDYGYTFGSGTRLTVV.

The chain combines TRBV10-1 with TRBJ2-7; 7 bases fit TRBD1. Germline trimming cut 0 bases from V and 3 bases from J; bases unmatched to any gene: 8. This CDR3 comprises 16 residues. Per the germline V gene, CDR1 is WNHNN and CDR2 is SYGVQD (reference sequence). CDR3: CASSESTRGHGYEQYF. The CDR3 nucleotides read TGCGCCAGCAGTGAGTCGACGAGGGGGCACGGCTACGAGCAGTACTTC.